The TCR beta chain described here comes from a study of brain T cells in children with intractable seizures. Time point in this sample: blood from clinic visit 5 months post-surgery; TSC patient then seizure free. Sequencing was limited to surgery cases with top T cell transcript signatures in brain tissue. Patients received at least one anti-epileptic drug before surgery. The germline gives CDR1 MNHEY, CDR2 SMNVEV (reference sequence). V shed 1 base and J shed 13 bases, with 20 bases lying between them. The CDR3 covers 15 residues. Method: immunoSEQ multiplex PCR; TCRdb's copy keeps in-frame clones and lacks some. The repertoire holds 300,000 to 400,000 clones, with roughly 92% as singletons. This clone was picked up one time.

The specimen was peripheral blood, collected less than 6 months after surgery. The chain has TRBV27 and TRBJ2-1; the D call may be TRBD1 or TRBD2 (5 bases each). The TCR sequence derives from a boy in the first two years of life with tuberous sclerosis and intractable seizures. DNA for the CDR3: TGTGCCAGCAGTTTATTGGGTAGGGGACCTTTCCGACAGTTCTTC. Translated: CASSLLGRGPFRQFF.